Presented here are 8 T cell receptor beta chains from one specimen sequenced in a study of blood T cell repertoires in COVID-19 (dated by TCRdb to about 2020). The library relied on the immunoSEQ multiplex PCR assay. As stored in TCRdb, this immuneACCESS dataset retains in-frame rearrangements with V and J assigned. A fraction of the clones does not appear; measured against another copy, unresolved V genes explain less than half of the discrepancy, and the remainder lacks a known reason. The sample includes under 250,000 clones, with 92% observed a single time. The ten largest clones capture 0.7% to 0.85% of the sample. Sequenced input: peripheral blood. Every receptor here comes from a man aged 55 to 70 with COVID-19, enrolled during active disease.

CDR3 sequence: CASSLGGLNSGNTIYF. DNA for the CDR3: TGTGCCAGCAGCCTAGGAGGACTGAACTCTGGAAACACCATATATTTT. V gene TRBV11-1 combines with J gene TRBJ1-3; D remains ambiguous. V was pared by 5 bases and J by 0 bases, with 14 bases between. Germline loops: CDR1 SGHAT, CDR2 FQDESV (reference sequence). The CDR3 has 16 amino acids.

This clone was observed a few times. The chain combines TRBV27 with TRBJ2-2; 9 bases line up with TRBD2. The CDR3 contains 16 residues. The germline gives CDR1 MNHEY, CDR2 SMNVEV (reference sequence). Unmatched junction bases numbered 5, after V lost 5 bases and J lost 1 base. The CDR3: CASSRSTSGNTGELFF. CDR3 coding DNA: TGTGCCAGCAGTCGATCGACTAGCGGGAACACCGGGGAGCTGTTTTTT.

This rearrangement joins TRBV11-2 to TRBJ2-5; 12 bases align to TRBD2. The length of the CDR3 is 14 residues. Germline lookup yields CDR1 SGHAT and CDR2 FQNNGV. The V segment lost 5 bases and the J segment 4 bases; nucleotides outside the gene matches: 2. DNA for the CDR3: TGTGCCAGCAGCCCGGGACTAGCGGGAGAGACCCAGTACTTC. It yields the protein CASSPGLAGETQYF.

The chain couples TRBV6-5 to TRBJ1-1; a weak D match, TRBD1 (6 bases). Germline CDR1 and CDR2: MNHEY and SVGAGI. The CDR3 has 13 residues. Trimming took 7 bases from V and 0 from J, leaving 9 bases between them. The CDR3 sequence: CASNRAMNTEAFF. In DNA form, the CDR3 reads TGTGCCAGCAACAGGGCGATGAACACTGAAGCTTTCTTT.

V and J are TRBV5-1 and TRBJ1-1, with D perhaps TRBD1 (5 bases). Looked up from germline, CDR1 is SGHRS and CDR2 is YFSETQ. With 4 bases removed from V and 0 bases from J, the gap between germline ends came to 13 bases. The CDR3 consists of 15 residues. Here the CDR3 DNA reads TGCGCCAGCAGCCCCAGGGTTTCCGTGAACACTGAAGCTTTCTTT. This codes for CASSPRVSVNTEAFF.

The gene calls are TRBV7-2 and TRBJ2-7; 9 bases fit TRBD2. Germline CDR1 reads SGHTA; CDR2 reads FQGNSA. CDR3 length: 16 amino acids. V trimming: 0 bases; J trimming: 0 bases; junction bases outside the gene matches: 3. The CDR3 is CASSLALAGSSYEQYF. CDR3 nucleotides: TGTGCCAGCAGCTTAGCGCTAGCGGGAAGCTCCTACGAGCAGTACTTC. Using reference TRBV7-2 and TRBJ2-7 for the parts outside the CDR3, the full variable domain is GAGVSQSPSNKVTEKGKDVELRCDPISGHTALYWYRQSLGQGLEFLIYFQGNSAPDKSGLPSDRFSAERTGGSVSTLTIQRTQQEDSAVYLCASSLALAGSSYEQYFGPGTRLTVT.

J is TRBJ1-3 and V is TRBV11-2, with 7 positions matching TRBD1. Trimming at V came to 0 bases and at J to 0 bases, leaving 5 bases not matched to a gene. The CDR3 runs to 17 residues. Germline CDR1 SGHAT, CDR2 FQNNGV. CDR3 DNA sequence: TGTGCCAGCAGCTTAGATAGCAGGGGGTACTCTGGAAACACCATATATTTT. Translation: CASSLDSRGYSGNTIYF.

The chain combines TRBV7-6 with TRBJ2-1, with TRBD1 matching over 9 bases. With V trimmed by 4 bases and J by 2 bases, 12 bases remained unmatched. The CDR3 is 18 amino acids. Germline CDR1 and CDR2: SGHVS and FNYEAQ. CDR3 residues: CASSSLKGTGNTYNEQFF. The CDR3, as DNA: TGTGCCAGCAGCTCACTGAAAGGGACAGGGAACACCTACAATGAGCAGTTCTTC.